The 31 T cell receptor beta chains below were found in one sample sequenced in a study of blood T cell repertoires in COVID-19. Sequencing was performed with immunoSEQ multiplex PCR; in TCRdb, only in-frame clones are kept and a portion is missing. The data contain 150,000 to 200,000 clones, approximately 91% of them singletons. The sequenced material came from peripheral blood. The receptors shown here come from a man aged 40-49 years with acute or convalescent COVID-19.

V gene TRBV4-2 combines with J gene TRBJ1-1; TRBD1 agrees at 8 bases. The CDR3 spans 15 residues. Losses at the gene ends were 4 bases for V and 0 bases for J; bases not matched to a gene: 4. Looked up from germline, CDR1 is LGHNA and CDR2 is YNFKEQ. CDR3 loop: CASSPPGQVNTEAFF. The CDR3 nucleotides are TGTGCCAGCAGCCCCCCGGGACAGGTGAACACTGAAGCTTTCTTT.

V and J are TRBV27 and TRBJ1-2; 9 bases align to TRBD1. This CDR3 region has 12 residues. From germline, CDR1 is MNHEY and CDR2 SMNVEV (reference sequence). Losses at the gene ends were 10 bases for V and 8 bases for J; bases not matched to a gene: 8. CDR3 sequence reads: CATSGTGRGYTF. The CDR3 DNA is TGTGCCACCTCCGGGACAGGGCGCGGCTACACCTTC.

This sequence joins TRBV3-1 (or the pseudogene TRBV3-2) and TRBJ1-2; the D gene is possibly TRBD1 (5 bases). V dropped 4 bases and J dropped 9 bases, with 15 bases sitting between them. Germline CDR1 and CDR2: LGHDT and YNNKEL (reference sequence). The CDR3 extends over 13 amino acids. The CDR3 DNA reads TGTGCCAGCAGCCGAGTTTCAGGGTCTAGCTACACCTTC. This encodes CASSRVSGSSYTF.

This chain uses TRBV5-4 with TRBJ2-2; 8 positions agree with TRBD2. Trimming at V came to 6 bases and at J to 4 bases, leaving 14 bases not matched to a gene. This CDR3 comprises 17 residues. In germline, CDR1 is SGHNT, CDR2 YYREEE (reference sequence). The CDR3 DNA follows: TGTGCCAGCATCGGGGGGGGGCAGACCGCGACCACCGGGGAGCTGTTTTTT. Its protein product is CASIGGGQTATTGELFF.

The sample holds one count of this clone. The V and J genes are TRBV4-3 and TRBJ1-4; 7 nucleotides agree with TRBD1. The ends lost 4 bases at V and 7 bases at J; junction bases unmatched: 9. The germline V gene has CDR1 LGHNA and CDR2 YSLEER. This CDR3 is built from 15 residues. CDR3 residues: CASSPTGVGSEKLFF. The CDR3 DNA reads TGCGCCAGCAGCCCTACAGGGGTGGGTAGTGAAAAACTGTTTTTT.

The J gene is TRBJ1-2, the V gene TRBV10-2; weak D call: TRBD1 (6 bases). CDR1 and CDR2 from the germline V gene are WSHSY and SAAADI. This CDR3 region has 16 residues. The germline V and J ends were trimmed by 6 bases and 3 bases, with 20 bases remaining between them. The CDR3, as DNA: TGCGCCAGCAGCCTTTCCCGGGACAAAAGGGACTATGGCTACACCTTC. It is translated as CASSLSRDKRDYGYTF.

This sequence joins TRBV5-1 and TRBJ2-3, with 7 bases aligning to TRBD1. Germline V lookup: CDR1 SGHRS, CDR2 YFSETQ. The junction had 8 bases not matched to a gene; V was cut back by 0 bases and J by 4 bases. The CDR3 is made up of 16 amino acids. CDR3 amino acids: CASSLVPGQVADTQYF. CDR3 DNA sequence: TGCGCCAGCAGCTTGGTCCCCGGACAGGTCGCAGATACGCAGTATTTT.

The CDR3 DNA is TGTGCCAGCAGTTACTCCGGACAGCAAGAGACCCAGTACTTC. It encodes CASSYSGQQETQYF. The chain uses TRBV6-5 and TRBJ2-5; perhaps TRBD1 as D (6 bases). Germline CDR1 is MNHEY and CDR2 is SVGAGI. This CDR3 is built from 14 residues. V dropped 0 bases and J dropped 2 bases, with 7 bases sitting between them.

This chain joins TRBV5-4 and TRBJ1-2; D might be TRBD1 (5 bases). This CDR3 is 14 amino acids long. The V gene's germline CDR1 is SGHNT and CDR2 YYREEE (reference sequence). The ends were cut back, 0 bases at V and 8 bases at J, with 14 bases in the middle. The CDR3 spells CASSLETGRGGYTF. CDR3 nucleotides: TGTGCCAGCAGCTTGGAAACAGGCCGTGGGGGCTACACCTTC.

The chain has TRBV7-9 and TRBJ2-5, with 8 bases lining up with TRBD1. This CDR3 region has 14 residues. Germline V gene sequence: CDR1 SEHNR, CDR2 FQNEAQ (reference sequence). V was clipped by 4 bases and J by 4 bases; unmatched bases: 5. CDR3 nucleotide sequence: TGTGCCAGCAGCTCCGACAGGGGTTTAGAGACCCAGTACTTC. This codes for CASSSDRGLETQYF.

The genes are TRBV6-5 and TRBJ1-2, with D perhaps matching TRBD1 (5 bases). The germline V gene has CDR1 MNHEY and CDR2 SVGAGI. The CDR3 is 14 amino acids. V was clipped by 7 bases and J by 8 bases, with 20 bases between them. CDR3 sequence reads: CASIYSPGGGGYTF. Here the CDR3 DNA reads TGTGCCAGCATCTACTCGCCGGGGGGAGGCGGCTACACCTTC.

This sequence joins TRBV7-9 and TRBJ1-2; D is unclear. This CDR3 contains 12 residues. From germline, CDR1 is SEHNR and CDR2 FQNEAQ (reference sequence). Trimming shortened V by 9 bases and J by 4 bases, and 12 bases separated the two germline ends. As DNA, the CDR3 is TGTGCCAGTGGCCGGACTGGCTATGGCTACACCTTC. It encodes CASGRTGYGYTF.

The chain joins TRBV15 to TRBJ2-2, with D perhaps matching TRBD1 (6 bases). From germline, CDR1 is LNHNV and CDR2 YYDKDF (reference sequence). This CDR3 is 15 amino acids long. With 8 bases removed from V and 0 bases from J, the gap between germline ends came to 13 bases. CDR3 amino acids: CATRRGGPNTGELFF. The CDR3 coding sequence is TGTGCCACCCGCCGTGGGGGCCCGAACACCGGGGAGCTGTTTTTT. Filled out from reference TRBV15 and TRBJ2-2, the complete variable domain reads DAMVIQNPRYQVTQFGKPVTLSCSQTLNHNVMYWYQQKSSQAPKLLFHYYDKDFNNEADTPDNFQSRRPNTSFCFLDIRSPGLGDTAMYLCATRRGGPNTGELFFGEGSRLTVL.

V and J are TRBV4-1 and TRBJ1-6; D unclear. Germline assignment: CDR1 MGHRA and CDR2 YSYEKL. V was clipped by 3 bases and J by 9 bases, with 9 bases between them. The CDR3 consists of 13 residues. The CDR3 coding sequence is TGCGCCAGCAGCCACCGGGAGGGTTCACCCCTCCACTTT. Protein: CASSHREGSPLHF.

V gene TRBV19 combines with J gene TRBJ2-3; 9 positions agree with TRBD1. Per germline, CDR1 LNHDA and CDR2 SQIVND (reference sequence). V lost 4 bases and J lost 5; bases outside the gene matches: 10. The CDR3 covers 16 residues. This CDR3 reads CASSTLDRGVKDTQYF. The DNA of the CDR3 is TGTGCCAGTAGTACTCTCGACAGGGGGGTGAAAGATACGCAGTATTTT.

The CDR3 bases are TGTGCCAGCGAAAAGACAGTGGAGAGAGCTTTCTTT. Translating it yields CASEKTVERAFF. The chain employs TRBV19 and TRBJ1-1; weak D call: TRBD1 (5 bases). This CDR3 has 12 amino acids. Trimming removed 9 bases from V and 10 bases from J, with 18 bases in between. Germline V gives CDR1 LNHDA, CDR2 SQIVND (reference sequence).

This clone was seen only a few times. The rearrangement uses TRBV28 and TRBJ1-1; 7 bases align to TRBD1. Germline loops: CDR1 MDHEN, CDR2 SYDVKM. Trimming took 3 bases from V and 0 from J; bases not matched to a gene: 10. The CDR3 runs 17 residues. CDR3 DNA sequence: TGTGCCAGCAGTTTTAGTATCGACAGGGTCATGAACACTGAAGCTTTCTTT. Its protein is CASSFSIDRVMNTEAFF.

The rearrangement uses TRBV5-1 and TRBJ1-1; 7 bases map to TRBD1. This CDR3 has 14 residues. Germline CDR1 is SGHRS and CDR2 is YFSETQ. Trimming at V came to 4 bases and at J to 4 bases, leaving 7 bases not matched to a gene. Written as DNA, the CDR3 is TGCGCCAGCAGCCTACAGGGGTGGGGCACTGAAGCTTTCTTT. It translates to CASSLQGWGTEAFF.

This clone showed up just once. The V gene is TRBV27, the J gene TRBJ1-1, with a possible D match to TRBD1 (6 bases). Germline CDR1 is MNHEY and CDR2 is SMNVEV (reference sequence). The CDR3 loop spans 15 amino acids. V was trimmed by 3 bases and J by 1 base, leaving 12 bases between them. CDR3 sequence reads: CASSFSGVANTEAFF. The DNA for the CDR3 is TGTGCCAGCAGTTTTTCAGGGGTGGCGAACACTGAAGCTTTCTTT.

This rearrangement joins TRBV19 to TRBJ1-2; D remains unclear. Germline loops: CDR1 LNHDA, CDR2 SQIVND (reference sequence). V was shortened by 3 bases and J by 4 bases, with 9 bases between the two germline ends. This CDR3 comprises 13 residues. CDR3 protein: CASSMGVIYGYTF. The CDR3 DNA is TGTGCCAGTAGTATGGGAGTTATCTATGGCTACACCTTC.

This chain joins TRBV19 and TRBJ1-6; 8 bases agree with TRBD1. Losses at the gene ends were 4 bases for V and 11 bases for J; bases not matched to a gene: 13. Germline-derived CDR1 and CDR2 are LNHDA and SQIVND (reference sequence). The length of the CDR3 is 16 residues. CDR3 coding DNA: TGTGCCAGTAGTACCTCGGACAGGGTTGTCTTTCCACCCCTCCACTTT. It yields the protein CASSTSDRVVFPPLHF.

This chain links TRBV30 with TRBJ2-7; TRBD1 matches 8 bases. J gave up 0 bases and V 2 bases, and 6 bases lay outside the gene matches. The CDR3 is 15 amino acids. Germline-derived CDR1 and CDR2 are GTSNPN and SVGIG (reference sequence). Here the CDR3 DNA reads TGTGCCTGGAGTCACCGGGACAGGAGCTCCTACGAGCAGTACTTC. Translated, it gives CAWSHRDRSSYEQYF.

The J gene is TRBJ2-3, the V gene TRBV5-6, with 11 bases matching TRBD2. Unmatched junction bases numbered 5, after V lost 7 bases and J lost 7 bases. The CDR3 has 13 amino acids. Per germline, CDR1 SGHDT and CDR2 YYEEEE. The CDR3 bases are TGTGCCAGCCGGGCTAGCGGGGGGAATACGCAGTATTTT. Encoded protein: CASRASGGNTQYF. Filled out from reference TRBV5-6 and TRBJ2-3, the complete variable domain reads DAGVTQSPTHLIKTRGQQVTLRCSPKSGHDTVSWYQQALGQGPQFIFQYYEEEERQRGNFPDRFSGHQFPNYSSELNVNALLLGDSALYLCASRASGGNTQYFGPGTRLTVL.

The rearrangement links TRBV30 to TRBJ2-7; 12 bases line up with TRBD2. The trim removed 0 bases at V and 6 bases at J, leaving 0 bases unmatched. The CDR3 runs to 13 residues. Germline loops: CDR1 GTSNPN, CDR2 SVGIG (reference sequence). The CDR3 sequence is CAWSVLAGGEQYF. The CDR3 region has the DNA TGTGCCTGGAGTGTACTAGCGGGGGGCGAGCAGTACTTC.

CDR3 in amino acids: CASGGLAGGPETQYF. The CDR3 DNA sequence: TGTGCCAGCGGCGGACTAGCGGGGGGGCCAGAGACCCAGTACTTC. The V gene is TRBV2, the J gene TRBJ2-5, with 15 bases aligning to TRBD2. The V segment lost 8 bases and the J segment 4 bases; nucleotides outside the gene matches: 5. In germline, CDR1 is SNHLY, CDR2 FYNNEI. CDR3 length equals 15 residues.

This chain joins TRBV30 and TRBJ1-5; the D gene is possibly TRBD1 (6 bases). V lost 1 base and J lost 5, with 9 bases in between. The CDR3 length is 13 residues. In germline, CDR1 is GTSNPN, CDR2 SVGIG (reference sequence). This chain's CDR3 is CAWSAGQDQPQHF. DNA of the CDR3: TGTGCCTGGAGTGCGGGACAAGATCAGCCCCAGCATTTT.

This clone was detected only once. The gene calls are TRBV7-2 and TRBJ2-3; 9 bases map to TRBD2. Losses at the gene ends were 10 bases for V and 4 bases for J; bases not matched to a gene: 12. The CDR3 is 15 amino acids. Germline CDR1 is SGHTA and CDR2 is FQGNSA. Here the CDR3 DNA reads TGTGCCACCTCCCTGAGCGGGGGGACCCCAGATACGCAGTATTTT. It specifies CATSLSGGTPDTQYF.

This clone was recorded once. CDR3 nucleotide sequence: TGTGCCAGCAGCTTAGTTGCGGGGGAACGCACAGATACGCAGTATTTT. Its translation: CASSLVAGERTDTQYF. The chain joins TRBV7-6 to TRBJ2-3; 7 nucleotides align to TRBD2. J was trimmed by 1 base and V by 1 base; bases with no gene match: 5. The CDR3 covers 16 residues. Germline V gene lookup returns CDR1 SGHVS and CDR2 FNYEAQ.

The CDR3 here is CASSPYGTGYYNEQFF. CDR3 DNA: TGTGCCAGCAGCCCGTACGGGACAGGGTACTACAATGAGCAGTTCTTC. V usage is TRBV3-1 (or the pseudogene TRBV3-2) and J usage is TRBJ2-1; 9 nucleotides match TRBD1. Germline CDR1 reads LGHDT; CDR2 reads YNNKEL (reference sequence). The junction had 7 bases not matched to a gene; V was cut back by 4 bases and J by 3 bases. CDR3 length: 16 amino acids.

The chain recombines TRBV2 with TRBJ1-1, with TRBD1 as a possible D gene (6 bases). CDR1 SNHLY and CDR2 FYNNEI come from the germline V gene. This CDR3 has 14 residues. Trimming pared 7 bases from V and 1 base from J, leaving 13 bases between. As DNA, the CDR3 is TGTGCCAGCAATCCGCAGGGGCCGAACACTGAAGCTTTCTTT. Translated: CASNPQGPNTEAFF.

V usage is TRBV5-6 and J usage is TRBJ1-2; D gene unclear. Trimming left V 3 bases short and J 4 bases short, with 16 bases between. The CDR3 contains 15 residues. Germline V gene lookup returns CDR1 SGHDT and CDR2 YYEEEE. CDR3 residues: CASSSLGPAVYGYTF. As DNA, the CDR3 is TGTGCCAGCAGCTCACTCGGTCCAGCGGTCTATGGCTACACCTTC.